This paragraph reports one T cell receptor beta chain. Its antigen target is currently unknown. No base qualities exist here, and no much larger clone lies one base off it. These data are taken from a study of blood T cell repertoires in COVID-19 (dated by TCRdb to 2018 to 2021). Broadly, across the study: Samples covering the acute and convalescent phases of COVID-19 were provided by collaborators in the United States, Italy and Spain. The prospective study material was composed of cDNA or gDNA derived from T cells, B-cell-depleted T cells, or PBMCs. HLA class I and class II types, where available, came from metadata supplied by the sample provider rather than from assay-based typing. The sample metadata nearly always contained a de-identified subject ID, COVID-19 status, age in years and sex. Subjects who had been exposed to COVID-19, were actively infected with it, or had recovered from it provided the deeply sampled blood TCRbeta repertoires that made up the dataset. The repertoires were released in a freely available public database intended as a resource for research on the immune response to SARS-CoV-2. The samples were drawn from two sources: the first 160 participants of the ongoing ImmuneRACE study, and 1,254 subjects contributed by 6 global collaborators. General findings and caveats noted by the study authors: How much clinical and demographic metadata was included differed by source and by participant, and the metadata was provided uncurated.

TCRbeta CDR3 regions were amplified from genomic DNA by means of the immunoSEQ Assay, a bias-controlled multiplex PCR. On the authors' methods: The number of nucleated cells in each sample was estimated by amplification of reference gene primers within the assay. Sequence reads were collapsed and filtered to measure the absolute abundance of every unique TCRbeta CDR3 rearrangement. For each sample, productive Simpson clonality was calculated as the square root of Simpson's diversity index over productive rearrangements. TCRdb took over this immuneACCESS table, retaining in-frame rearrangements with V and J assigned. Such tables are incomplete; in checked studies, under half of the missing clones stem from an unresolved V gene, and the remainder is unexplained. D and trimming were read from the DNA, whereas the V and J calls and clone size are those reported in that table. The sample yields 200,000 to 250,000 clones; about 93% were counted once. The top ten hold around 1.8% of the sample.

Participants in the prospective study were aged roughly 18 to 100 years, lived in over 20 United States geographic areas, and enrolled through a virtual design. Cohort assignment in the prospective study relied on participant-reported clinical history from a screening survey and a study questionnaire. Recovered participants in ImmuneRACE Cohort 3 were defined as having two consecutive negative NP/OP PCR tests, clearance from a healthcare professional, or resolution of symptoms. Mobile phlebotomists in the prospective study collected whole blood, serum and a nasopharyngeal or oropharyngeal swab from every participant. Over a roughly 2-month period, participants in the prospective study had the option of providing additional blood draws and questionnaires. Before DNA extraction, blood samples from the prospective study were shipped at room temperature or frozen. CDR3 length: 14 amino acids, cysteine to phenylalanine. Only the CDR3 region is kept as DNA, spanning 42 bases read in frame from base 1. CDR1 and CDR2, looked up from the germline V gene, are SGHAT and FQNNGV. For this chain, trimming is 7 bases at the V end and 5 bases at the J end, and the number of junction bases without a gene match is 6.

The clonotype originates from a woman under 30 who had recovered from COVID-19. The V and J segments used are TRBV11-2 and TRBJ2-7, with 12 bases in between that match TRBD1. Source material: PBMCs or T cells enriched from blood (not recorded which). The CDR3 has the sequence CASTFGTGGDEQYF. The nucleotide sequence reads as follows: TGTGCCAGCACCTTCGGGACAGGGGGCGACGAGCAGTACTTC.